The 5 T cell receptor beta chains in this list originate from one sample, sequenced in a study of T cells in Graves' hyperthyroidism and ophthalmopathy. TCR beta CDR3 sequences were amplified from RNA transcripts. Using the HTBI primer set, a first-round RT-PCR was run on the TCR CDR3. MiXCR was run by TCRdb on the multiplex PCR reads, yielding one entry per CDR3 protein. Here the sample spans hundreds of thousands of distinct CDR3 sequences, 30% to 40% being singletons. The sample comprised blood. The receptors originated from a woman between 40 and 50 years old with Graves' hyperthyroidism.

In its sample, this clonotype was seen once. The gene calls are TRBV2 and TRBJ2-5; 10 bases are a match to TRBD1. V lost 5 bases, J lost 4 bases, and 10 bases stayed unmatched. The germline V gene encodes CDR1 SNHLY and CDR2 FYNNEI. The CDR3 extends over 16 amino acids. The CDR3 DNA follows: TGTGCCAGCAGTTCGCCGGGACAGGGGAGGGGAGAGACCCAGTACTTC. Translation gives CASSSPGQGRGETQYF.

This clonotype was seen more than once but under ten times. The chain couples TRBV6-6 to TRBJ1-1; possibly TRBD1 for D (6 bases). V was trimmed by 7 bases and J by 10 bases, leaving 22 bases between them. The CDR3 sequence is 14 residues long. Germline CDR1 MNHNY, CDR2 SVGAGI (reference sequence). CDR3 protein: CASNQDGGLVGAFF. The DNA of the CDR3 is TGTGCCAGCAACCAGGACGGGGGGCTTGTCGGAGCTTTCTTT.

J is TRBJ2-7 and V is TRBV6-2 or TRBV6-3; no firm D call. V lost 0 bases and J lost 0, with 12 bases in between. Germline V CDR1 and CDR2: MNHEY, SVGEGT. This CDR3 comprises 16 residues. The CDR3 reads CASSYSKAWSSYEQYF. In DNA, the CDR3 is TGTGCCAGCAGTTACTCGAAGGCGTGGAGCTCCTACGAGCAGTACTTC.

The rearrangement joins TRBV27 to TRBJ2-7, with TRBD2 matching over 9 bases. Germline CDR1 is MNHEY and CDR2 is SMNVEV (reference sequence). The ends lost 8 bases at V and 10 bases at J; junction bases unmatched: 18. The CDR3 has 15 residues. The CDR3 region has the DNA TGTGCCAGCCGTGCGGCGGGGCGGGAGGGCATTACCCAGTACTTC. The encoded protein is CASRAAGREGITQYF.

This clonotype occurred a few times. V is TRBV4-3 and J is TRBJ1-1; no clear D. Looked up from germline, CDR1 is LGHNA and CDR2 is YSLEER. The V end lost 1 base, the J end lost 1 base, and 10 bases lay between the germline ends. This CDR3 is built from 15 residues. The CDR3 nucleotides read TGCGCCAGCAGCCAAGGAAGTGCGGCGAACACTGAAGCTTTCTTT. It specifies CASSQGSAANTEAFF.